This TCR beta chain appears in the sequencing data of a study of blood T cell repertoires in COVID-19. Trimming shortened V by 7 bases and J by 0 bases, and 14 bases separated the two germline ends. This CDR3 contains 15 residues. Germline CDR1 LNHDA, CDR2 SQIVND (reference sequence). Libraries were prepared by immunoSEQ multiplex PCR; TCRdb keeps only in-frame clonotypes and omits some of them. The sample records 270,000 or so clones, approximately 92% being singletons. The rearrangement uses TRBV19 and TRBJ2-3; tentatively, D is TRBD2 (6 bases). This sequence originates from a middle-aged woman who had recovered from COVID-19. The sample consisted of peripheral blood. Here the CDR3 reads CASNLVGGSTDTQYF. The CDR3 DNA is TGTGCCAGTAATCTGGTGGGGGGTAGCACAGATACGCAGTATTTT.